This T cell receptor beta chain was recovered during a study of radiotherapy plus CTLA-4 blockade in lung cancer. Study observations and caveats: Blood TCR clones of tumor origin expanded after radiotherapy plus ipilimumab. The best predictor of response was reported to be early blood T cell clone dynamics, with interferon-beta.

Assay: immunoSEQ multiplex PCR; the TCRdb copy retains only in-frame clones and omits some. The data show tens of thousands of clones, 63% seen once. Those patients who had chemo-refractory metastatic non-small-cell lung cancer were given focal radiation along with CTLA-4 blockade through ipilimumab. This CDR3 has 19 residues. This clone was detected a few times. What it recognizes is unknown. This TCR came from a human donor with non-small cell lung cancer who had a partial response to radiotherapy plus ipilimumab. V is TRBV21-1 and J is TRBJ1-5; TRBD1, the table's D call, lacks a check against the DNA. TRBV21-1 is classified as a pseudogene. The source material was peripheral blood, sampled from a patient treated with radiotherapy plus ipilimumab. The CDR3 region has the DNA TGTGCCAGCAGCAAAGGGGCTTCGCAGGGGGCAGATAGCAATCAGCCCCAGCATTTT. This translates into CASSKGASQGADSNQPQHF.